This T cell receptor (beta chain) was recorded in a study of cytomegalovirus exposure and HLA in healthy donors. Germline V gives CDR1 GTSNPN, CDR2 SVGIG (reference sequence). The V gene lost 3 bases and the J gene lost 8 bases, with 13 bases spanning the gap. The CDR3 is made up of 12 amino acids. Amplification used 60 Vbeta primers and 13 Jbeta primers. Produced via immunoSEQ multiplex PCR; TCRdb's table is partial and in-frame only. Among 120,000 to 150,000 clones listed, about three quarters were seen once. The sample taken for sequencing was PBMCs. V gene TRBV30 combines with J gene TRBJ1-2; D might be TRBD1 (6 bases). The sequence was obtained from a man aged 40-49 years in good health and CMV-seropositive. Written as DNA, the CDR3 is TGTGCCTGGAGGGACAGCCCCTTCGGCTACACCTTC. Its protein product is CAWRDSPFGYTF. Full variable domain (missing parts from reference TRBV30 and TRBJ1-2): SQTIHQWPATLVQPVGSPLSLECTVEGTSNPNLYWYRQAAGRGLQLLFYSVGIGQISSEVPQNLSASRPQDRQFILSSKKLLLSDSGFYLCAWRDSPFGYTFGSGTRLTVV.